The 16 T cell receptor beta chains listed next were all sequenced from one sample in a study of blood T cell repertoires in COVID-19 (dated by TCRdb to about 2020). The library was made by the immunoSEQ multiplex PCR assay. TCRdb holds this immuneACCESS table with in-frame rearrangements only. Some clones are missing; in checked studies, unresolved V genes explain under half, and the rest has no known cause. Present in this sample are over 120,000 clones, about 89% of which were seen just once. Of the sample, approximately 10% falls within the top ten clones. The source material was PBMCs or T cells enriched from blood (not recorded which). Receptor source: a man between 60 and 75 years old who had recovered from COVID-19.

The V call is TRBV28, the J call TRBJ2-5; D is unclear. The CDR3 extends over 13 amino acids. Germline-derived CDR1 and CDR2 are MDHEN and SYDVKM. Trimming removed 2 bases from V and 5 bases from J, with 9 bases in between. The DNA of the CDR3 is TGTGCCAGCAGTTTACAAGCTTCGGAGACCCAGTACTTC. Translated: CASSLQASETQYF.

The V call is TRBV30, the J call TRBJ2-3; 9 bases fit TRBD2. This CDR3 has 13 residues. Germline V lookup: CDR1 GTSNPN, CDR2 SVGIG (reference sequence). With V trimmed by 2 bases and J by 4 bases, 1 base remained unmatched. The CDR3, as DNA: TGTGCCTGGAGTTTAGCGGGGGCAGATACGCAGTATTTT. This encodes CAWSLAGADTQYF.

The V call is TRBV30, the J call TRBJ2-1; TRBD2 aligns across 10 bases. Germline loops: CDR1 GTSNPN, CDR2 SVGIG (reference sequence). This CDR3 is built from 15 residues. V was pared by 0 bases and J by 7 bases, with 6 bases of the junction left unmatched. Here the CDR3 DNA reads TGTGCCTGGAGTGTAGGGCTAGCGGGAGTAAATGAGCAGTTCTTC. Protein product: CAWSVGLAGVNEQFF.

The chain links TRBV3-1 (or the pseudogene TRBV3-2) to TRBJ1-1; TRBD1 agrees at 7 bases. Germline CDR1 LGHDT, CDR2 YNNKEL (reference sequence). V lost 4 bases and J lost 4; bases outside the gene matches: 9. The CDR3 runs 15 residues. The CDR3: CASSPSGQLGTEAFF. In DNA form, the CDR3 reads TGTGCCAGCAGCCCTTCGGGACAGTTAGGCACTGAAGCTTTCTTT.

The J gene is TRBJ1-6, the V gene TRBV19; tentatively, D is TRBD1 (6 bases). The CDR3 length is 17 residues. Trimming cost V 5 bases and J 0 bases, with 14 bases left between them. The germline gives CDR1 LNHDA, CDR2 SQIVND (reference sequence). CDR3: CASSQRTVGSYNSPLHF. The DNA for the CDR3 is TGTGCCAGTAGTCAAAGGACAGTCGGCTCCTATAATTCACCCCTCCACTTT. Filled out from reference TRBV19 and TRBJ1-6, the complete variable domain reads DGGITQSPKYLFRKEGQNVTLSCEQNLNHDAMYWYRQDPGQGLRLIYYSQIVNDFQKGDIAEGYSVSREKKESFPLTVTSAQKNPTAFYLCASSQRTVGSYNSPLHFGNGTRLTVT.

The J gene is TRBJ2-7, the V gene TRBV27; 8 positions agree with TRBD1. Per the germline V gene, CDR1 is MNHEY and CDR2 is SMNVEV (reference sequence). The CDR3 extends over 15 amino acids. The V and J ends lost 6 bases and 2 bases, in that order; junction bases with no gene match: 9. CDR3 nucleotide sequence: TGTGCCAGCAGGCGCGCCGGGACAGGACCCTACGAGCAGTACTTC. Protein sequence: CASRRAGTGPYEQYF.

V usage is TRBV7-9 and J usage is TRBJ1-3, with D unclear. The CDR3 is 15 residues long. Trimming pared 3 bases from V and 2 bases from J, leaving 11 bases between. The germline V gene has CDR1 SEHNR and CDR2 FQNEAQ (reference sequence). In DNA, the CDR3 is TGTGCCAGCAGCTTCTGGGTGGGCACTGGAAACACCATATATTTT. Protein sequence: CASSFWVGTGNTIYF.

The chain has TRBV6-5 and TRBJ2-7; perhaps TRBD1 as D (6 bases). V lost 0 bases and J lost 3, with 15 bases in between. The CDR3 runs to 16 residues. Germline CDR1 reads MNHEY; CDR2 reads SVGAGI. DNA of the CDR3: TGTGCCAGCAGTTACTCATTGGGGAAAGGGGGCTACGAGCAGTACTTC. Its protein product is CASSYSLGKGGYEQYF.

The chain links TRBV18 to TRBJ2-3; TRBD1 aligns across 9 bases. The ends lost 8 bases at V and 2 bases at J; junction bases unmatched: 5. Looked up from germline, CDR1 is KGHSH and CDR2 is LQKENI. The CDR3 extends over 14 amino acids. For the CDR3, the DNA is TGTGCCAGCGCAGGGACAGGGAACACAGATACGCAGTATTTT. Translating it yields CASAGTGNTDTQYF.

The CDR3 here is CACAQMNTEAFF. DNA for the CDR3: TGTGCCTGCGCACAGATGAACACTGAAGCTTTCTTT. The V and J genes are TRBV30 and TRBJ1-1, with D unresolved. Trimming took 6 bases from V and 0 from J, leaving 8 bases between them. CDR3 size: 12 residues. Germline assignment: CDR1 GTSNPN and CDR2 SVGIG (reference sequence). Combining the CDR3 with reference TRBV30 and TRBJ1-1 gives the whole variable domain SQTIHQWPATLVQPVGSPLSLECTVEGTSNPNLYWYRQAAGRGLQLLFYSVGIGQISSEVPQNLSASRPQDRQFILSSKKLLLSDSGFYLCACAQMNTEAFFGQGTRLTVV.

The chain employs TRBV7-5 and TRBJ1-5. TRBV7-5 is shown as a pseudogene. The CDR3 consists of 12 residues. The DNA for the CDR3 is TGTGTCAGAAGCTTAGCGAGTCAGCCCCAGCATTTT. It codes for CVRSLASQPQHF.

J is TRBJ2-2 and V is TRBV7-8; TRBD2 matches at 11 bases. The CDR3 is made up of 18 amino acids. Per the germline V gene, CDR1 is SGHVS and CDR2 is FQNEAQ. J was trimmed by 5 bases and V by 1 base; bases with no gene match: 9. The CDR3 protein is CASSLVGASGGPTGELFF. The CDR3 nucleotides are TGTGCCAGCAGCTTAGTTGGGGCTAGCGGGGGGCCGACCGGGGAGCTGTTTTTT.

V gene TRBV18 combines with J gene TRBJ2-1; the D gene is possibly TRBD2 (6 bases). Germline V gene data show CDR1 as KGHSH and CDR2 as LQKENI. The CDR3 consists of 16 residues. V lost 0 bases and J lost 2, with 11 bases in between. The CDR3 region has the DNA TGTGCCAGCTCACCACCGGAGCGGGTCGCCTACAATGAGCAGTTCTTC. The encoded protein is CASSPPERVAYNEQFF.

The chain's CDR3 is CASSHPRTGGSPLHF. CDR3 in DNA: TGTGCCAGCAGCCATCCCCGGACAGGAGGCTCACCCCTCCACTTT. The rearrangement links TRBV28 to TRBJ1-6; TRBD1 aligns across 7 bases. CDR3 length equals 15 residues. Trimming at V came to 6 bases and at J to 10 bases, leaving 12 bases not matched to a gene. CDR1 MDHEN and CDR2 SYDVKM come from the germline V gene. Combining the CDR3 with reference TRBV28 and TRBJ1-6 gives the whole variable domain DVKVTQSSRYLVKRTGEKVFLECVQDMDHENMFWYRQDPGLGLRLIYFSYDVKMKEKGDIPEGYSVSREKKERFSLILESASTNQTSMYLCASSHPRTGGSPLHFGNGTRLTVT.

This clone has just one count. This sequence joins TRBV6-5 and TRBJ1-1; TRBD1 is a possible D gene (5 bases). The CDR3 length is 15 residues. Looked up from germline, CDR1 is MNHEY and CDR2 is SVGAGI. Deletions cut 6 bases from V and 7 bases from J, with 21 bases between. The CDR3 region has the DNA TGTGCCAGCAGCGCTCGGGGGGAAGGTGTTTTTGAAGCTTTCTTT. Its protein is CASSARGEGVFEAFF.

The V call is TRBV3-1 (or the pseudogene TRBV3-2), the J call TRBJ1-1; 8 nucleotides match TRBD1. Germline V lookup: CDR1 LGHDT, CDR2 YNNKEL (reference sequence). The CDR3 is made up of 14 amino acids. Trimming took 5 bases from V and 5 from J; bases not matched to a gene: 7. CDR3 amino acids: CASSGTGGGTEAFF. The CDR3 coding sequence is TGTGCCAGCAGCGGCACAGGGGGAGGTACTGAAGCTTTCTTT.